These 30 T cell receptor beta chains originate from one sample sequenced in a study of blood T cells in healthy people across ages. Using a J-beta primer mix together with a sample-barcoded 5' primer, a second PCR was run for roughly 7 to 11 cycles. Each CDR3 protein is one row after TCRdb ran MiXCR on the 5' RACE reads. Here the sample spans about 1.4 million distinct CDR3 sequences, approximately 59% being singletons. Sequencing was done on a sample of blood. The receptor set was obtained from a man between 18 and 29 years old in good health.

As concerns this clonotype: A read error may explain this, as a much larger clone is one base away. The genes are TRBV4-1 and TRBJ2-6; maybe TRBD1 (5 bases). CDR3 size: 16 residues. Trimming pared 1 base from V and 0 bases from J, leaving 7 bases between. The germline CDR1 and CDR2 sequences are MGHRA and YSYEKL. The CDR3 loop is CASSQGRGSGANVLTF. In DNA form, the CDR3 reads TGCGCCAGCAGCCAAGGTAGGGGCTCTGGGGCCAACGTCCTGACTTTC.

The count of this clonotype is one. CDR3 in amino acids: CSARASGRHEQYF. CDR3 in DNA: TGCAGTGCTAGGGCTAGCGGTCGTCACGAGCAGTACTTC. The chain combines TRBV20-1 with TRBJ2-7; TRBD2 agrees at 7 bases. J was trimmed by 5 bases and V by 3 bases; bases with no gene match: 7. The CDR3 has 13 amino acids. Germline-derived CDR1 and CDR2 are DFQATT and SNEGSKA (reference sequence).

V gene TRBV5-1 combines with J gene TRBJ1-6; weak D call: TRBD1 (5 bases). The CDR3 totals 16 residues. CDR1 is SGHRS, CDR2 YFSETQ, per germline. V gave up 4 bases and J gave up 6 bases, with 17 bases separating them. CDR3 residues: CASSVNTGTPNSPLHF. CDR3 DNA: TGCGCCAGCAGCGTCAATACCGGGACTCCTAATTCACCCCTCCACTTT.

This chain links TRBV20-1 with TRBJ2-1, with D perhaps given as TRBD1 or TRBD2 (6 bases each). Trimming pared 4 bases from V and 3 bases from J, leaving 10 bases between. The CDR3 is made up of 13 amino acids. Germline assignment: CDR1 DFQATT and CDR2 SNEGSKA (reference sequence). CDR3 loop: CSAIGGNYNEQFF. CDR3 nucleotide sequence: TGCAGTGCTATCGGGGGCAACTACAATGAGCAGTTCTTC.

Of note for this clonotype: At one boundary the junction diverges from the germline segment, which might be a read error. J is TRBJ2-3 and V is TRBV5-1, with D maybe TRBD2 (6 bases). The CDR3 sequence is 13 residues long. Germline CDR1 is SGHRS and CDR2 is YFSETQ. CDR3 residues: CVSSLEGPATQYF. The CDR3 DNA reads TGCGTCAGCAGCTTGGAGGGACCGGCCACGCAGTATTTT. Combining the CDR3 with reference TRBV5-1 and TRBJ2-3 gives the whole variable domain KAGVTQTPRYLIKTRGQQVTLSCSPISGHRSVSWYQQTPGQGLQFLFEYFSETQRNKGNFPGRFSGRQFSNSRSEMNVSTLELGDSALYLCVSSLEGPATQYFGPGTRLTVL.

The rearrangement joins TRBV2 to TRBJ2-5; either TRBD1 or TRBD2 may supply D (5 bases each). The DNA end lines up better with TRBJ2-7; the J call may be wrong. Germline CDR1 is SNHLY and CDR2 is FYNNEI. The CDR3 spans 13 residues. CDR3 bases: TGTGCCAGCATGCAGGGAGTCTCCTACGAGCAGTACTTC. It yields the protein CASMQGVSYEQYF.

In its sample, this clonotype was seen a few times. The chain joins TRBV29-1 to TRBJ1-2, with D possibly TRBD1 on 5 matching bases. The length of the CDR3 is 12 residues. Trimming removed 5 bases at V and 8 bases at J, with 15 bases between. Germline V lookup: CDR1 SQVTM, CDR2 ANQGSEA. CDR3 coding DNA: TGCAGCGTTAGGGGCAGGGTTGACGGCTACACCTTC. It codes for CSVRGRVDGYTF.

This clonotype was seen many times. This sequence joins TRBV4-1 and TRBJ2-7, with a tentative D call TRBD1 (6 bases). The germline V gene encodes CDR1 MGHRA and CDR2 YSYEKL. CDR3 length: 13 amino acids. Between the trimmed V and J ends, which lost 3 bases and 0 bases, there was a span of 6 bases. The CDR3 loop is CASSQGASYEQYF. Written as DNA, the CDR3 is TGCGCCAGCAGCCAGGGGGCCTCCTACGAGCAGTACTTC.

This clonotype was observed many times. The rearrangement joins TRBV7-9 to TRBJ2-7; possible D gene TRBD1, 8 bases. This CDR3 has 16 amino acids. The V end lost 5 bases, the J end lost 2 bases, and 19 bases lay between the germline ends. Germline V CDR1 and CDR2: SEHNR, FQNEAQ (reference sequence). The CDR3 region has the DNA TGTGCCAGCAGCCCCCCAGGGGGCGGGAGTGCCTACGAGCAGTACTTC. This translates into CASSPPGGGSAYEQYF.

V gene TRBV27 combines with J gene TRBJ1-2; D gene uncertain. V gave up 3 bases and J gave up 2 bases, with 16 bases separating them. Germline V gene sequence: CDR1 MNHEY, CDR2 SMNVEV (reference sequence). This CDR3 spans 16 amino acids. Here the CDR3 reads CASSFRQDLLNYGYTF. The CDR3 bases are TGTGCCAGCAGTTTTCGGCAGGACCTACTAAACTATGGCTACACCTTC.

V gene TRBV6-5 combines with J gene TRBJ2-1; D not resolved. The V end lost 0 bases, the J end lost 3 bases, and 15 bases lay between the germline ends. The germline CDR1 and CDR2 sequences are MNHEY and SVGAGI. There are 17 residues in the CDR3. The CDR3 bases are TGTGCCAGCAGTTACTCGTCCCGTAAGGTCGACTACAATGAGCAGTTCTTC. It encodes CASSYSSRKVDYNEQFF.

In DNA, the CDR3 is TGTGCCAGCAGCCAAGCGGGCAGGGGACTGACTGAAGCTTTCTTT. This sequence encodes CASSQAGRGLTEAFF. This chain links TRBV3-1 with TRBJ1-1; D may be TRBD1 (6 bases). Per the germline V gene, CDR1 is LGHDT and CDR2 is YNNKEL (reference sequence). Between the trimmed V and J ends, which lost 1 base and 5 bases, there was a span of 14 bases. The CDR3 is 15 residues long.

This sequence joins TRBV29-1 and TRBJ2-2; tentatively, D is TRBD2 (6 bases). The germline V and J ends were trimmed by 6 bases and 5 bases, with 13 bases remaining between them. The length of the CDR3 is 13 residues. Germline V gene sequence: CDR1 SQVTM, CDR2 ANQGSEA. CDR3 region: CSVGDWATGELFF. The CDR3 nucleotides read TGCAGCGTAGGGGACTGGGCAACCGGGGAGCTGTTTTTT.

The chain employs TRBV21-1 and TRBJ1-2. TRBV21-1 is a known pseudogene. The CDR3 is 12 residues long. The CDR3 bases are TGTGCCAGCAGCGAGCAGTACTATGGCTACACCTTC. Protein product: CASSEQYYGYTF.

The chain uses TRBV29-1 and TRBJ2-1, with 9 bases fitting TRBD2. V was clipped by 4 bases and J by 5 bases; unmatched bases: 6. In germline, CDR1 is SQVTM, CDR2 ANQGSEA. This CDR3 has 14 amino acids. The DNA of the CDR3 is TGCAGCGTTGGGCGGACTAGCGAAAACAATGAGCAGTTCTTC. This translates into CSVGRTSENNEQFF.

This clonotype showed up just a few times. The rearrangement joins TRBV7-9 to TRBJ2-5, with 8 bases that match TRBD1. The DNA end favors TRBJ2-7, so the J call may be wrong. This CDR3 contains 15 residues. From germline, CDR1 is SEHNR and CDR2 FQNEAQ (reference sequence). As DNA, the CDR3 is TGTGCCAGCAGCTGCGGACAGGGACAAGGTAACGAGCAGTACTTC. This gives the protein CASSCGQGQGNEQYF.

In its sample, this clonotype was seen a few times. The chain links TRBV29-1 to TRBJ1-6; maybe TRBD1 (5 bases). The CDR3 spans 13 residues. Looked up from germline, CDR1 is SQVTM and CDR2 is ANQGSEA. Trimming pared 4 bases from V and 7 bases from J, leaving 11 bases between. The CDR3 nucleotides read TGCAGCGTTGCCCGGGGGGGAAATTCACCCCTCCACTTT. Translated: CSVARGGNSPLHF.

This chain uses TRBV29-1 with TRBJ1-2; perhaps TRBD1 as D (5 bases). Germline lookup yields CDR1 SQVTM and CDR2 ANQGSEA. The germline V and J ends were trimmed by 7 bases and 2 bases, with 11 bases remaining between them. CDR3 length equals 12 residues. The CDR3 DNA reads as TGCAGCGGCCGGGACGGAAACTATGGCTACACCTTC. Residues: CSGRDGNYGYTF.

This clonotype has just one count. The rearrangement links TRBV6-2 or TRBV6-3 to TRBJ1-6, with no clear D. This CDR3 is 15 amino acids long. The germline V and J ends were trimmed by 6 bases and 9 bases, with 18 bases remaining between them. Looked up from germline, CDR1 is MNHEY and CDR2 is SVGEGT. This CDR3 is CASSYTNGFGSPLHF. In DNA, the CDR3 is TGTGCCAGCAGCTACACCAACGGATTCGGTTCACCCCTCCACTTT.

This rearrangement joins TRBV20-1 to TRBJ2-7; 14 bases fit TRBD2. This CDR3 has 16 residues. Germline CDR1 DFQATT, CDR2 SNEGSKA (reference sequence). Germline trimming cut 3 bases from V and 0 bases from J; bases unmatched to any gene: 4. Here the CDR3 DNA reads TGCAGTGCTAGTCGGACTAGCGGGGGGAGCTCCTACGAGCAGTACTTC. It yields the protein CSASRTSGGSSYEQYF.

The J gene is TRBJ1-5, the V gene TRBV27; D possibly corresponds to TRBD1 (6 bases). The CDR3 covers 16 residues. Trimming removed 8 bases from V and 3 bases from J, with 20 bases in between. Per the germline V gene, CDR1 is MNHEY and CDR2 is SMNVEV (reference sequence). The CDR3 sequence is CASPQRGQGINQPQHF. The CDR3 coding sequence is TGTGCCAGCCCTCAACGAGGGCAGGGGATCAATCAGCCCCAGCATTTT.

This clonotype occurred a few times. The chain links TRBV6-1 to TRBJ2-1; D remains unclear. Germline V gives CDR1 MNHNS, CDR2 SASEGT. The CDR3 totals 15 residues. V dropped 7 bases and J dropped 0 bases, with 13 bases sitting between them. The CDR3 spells CASILWVYSYNEQFF. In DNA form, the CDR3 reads TGTGCCAGCATCCTGTGGGTATACTCCTACAATGAGCAGTTCTTC.

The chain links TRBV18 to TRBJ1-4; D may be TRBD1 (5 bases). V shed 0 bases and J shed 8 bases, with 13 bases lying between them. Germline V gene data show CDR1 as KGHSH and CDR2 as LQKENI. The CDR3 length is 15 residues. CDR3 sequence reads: CASSPPAQGGEKLFF. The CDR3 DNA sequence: TGTGCCAGCTCACCACCTGCCCAGGGAGGCGAAAAACTGTTTTTT. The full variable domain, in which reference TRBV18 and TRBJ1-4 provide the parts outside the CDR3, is NAGVMQNPRHLVRRRGQEARLRCSPMKGHSHVYWYRQLPEEGLKFMVYLQKENIIDESGMPKERFSAEFPKEGPSILRIQQVVRGDSAAYFCASSPPAQGGEKLFFGSGTQLSVL.

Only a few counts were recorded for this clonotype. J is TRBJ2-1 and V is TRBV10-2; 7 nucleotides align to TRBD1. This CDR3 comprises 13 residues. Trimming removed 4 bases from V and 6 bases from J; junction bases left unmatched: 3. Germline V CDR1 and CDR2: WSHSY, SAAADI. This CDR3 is CASSGGQINEQFF. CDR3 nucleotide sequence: TGCGCCAGCAGTGGGGGACAGATCAATGAGCAGTTCTTC.

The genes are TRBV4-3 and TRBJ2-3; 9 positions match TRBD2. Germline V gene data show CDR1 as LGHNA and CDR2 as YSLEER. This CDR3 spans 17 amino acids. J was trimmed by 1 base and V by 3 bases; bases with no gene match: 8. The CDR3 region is CASSHRWERGGTDTQYF. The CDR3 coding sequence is TGCGCCAGCAGCCACCGGTGGGAGCGGGGGGGCACAGATACGCAGTATTTT.

The CDR3 protein is CASSPTTGISTDTQYF. CDR3 DNA: TGTGCCAGCAGCCCGACGACGGGAATCTCCACAGATACGCAGTATTTT. The rearrangement uses TRBV3-1 and TRBJ2-3; D might be TRBD2 (5 bases). CDR1 is LGHDT, CDR2 YNNKEL, per germline (reference sequence). The CDR3 contains 16 residues. The ends were cut back, 4 bases at V and 2 bases at J, with 16 bases in the middle.

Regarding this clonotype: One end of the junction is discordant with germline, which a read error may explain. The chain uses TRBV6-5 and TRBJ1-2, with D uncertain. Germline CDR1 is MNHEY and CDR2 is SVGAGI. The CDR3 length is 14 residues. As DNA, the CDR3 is TGTGCCAGCAGTTACTCTACTTACAACTATGGCCACACCTTC. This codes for CASSYSTYNYGHTF.

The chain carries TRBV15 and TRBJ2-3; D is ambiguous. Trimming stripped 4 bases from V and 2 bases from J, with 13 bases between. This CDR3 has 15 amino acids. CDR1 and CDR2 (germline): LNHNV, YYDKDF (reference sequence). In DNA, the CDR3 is TGTGCCACCAGCACACGACTGGGATTCACAGATACGCAGTATTTT. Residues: CATSTRLGFTDTQYF. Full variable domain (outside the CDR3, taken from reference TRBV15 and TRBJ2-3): DAMVIQNPRYQVTQFGKPVTLSCSQTLNHNVMYWYQQKSSQAPKLLFHYYDKDFNNEADTPDNFQSRRPNTSFCFLDIRSPGLGDTAMYLCATSTRLGFTDTQYFGPGTRLTVL.

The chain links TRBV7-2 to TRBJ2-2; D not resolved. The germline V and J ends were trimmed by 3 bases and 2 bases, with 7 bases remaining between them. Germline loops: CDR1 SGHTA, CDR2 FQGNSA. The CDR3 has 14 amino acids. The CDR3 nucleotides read TGTGCCAGCAGCTTTCAGGAAAACACCGGGGAGCTGTTTTTT. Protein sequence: CASSFQENTGELFF.

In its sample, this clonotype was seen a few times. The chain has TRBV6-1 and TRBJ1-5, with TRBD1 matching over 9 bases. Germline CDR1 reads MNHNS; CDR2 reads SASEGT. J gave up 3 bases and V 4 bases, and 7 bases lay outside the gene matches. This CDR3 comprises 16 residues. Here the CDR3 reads CASSVGQGLYNQPQHF. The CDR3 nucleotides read TGTGCCAGCAGTGTAGGACAGGGGCTGTACAATCAGCCCCAGCATTTT.